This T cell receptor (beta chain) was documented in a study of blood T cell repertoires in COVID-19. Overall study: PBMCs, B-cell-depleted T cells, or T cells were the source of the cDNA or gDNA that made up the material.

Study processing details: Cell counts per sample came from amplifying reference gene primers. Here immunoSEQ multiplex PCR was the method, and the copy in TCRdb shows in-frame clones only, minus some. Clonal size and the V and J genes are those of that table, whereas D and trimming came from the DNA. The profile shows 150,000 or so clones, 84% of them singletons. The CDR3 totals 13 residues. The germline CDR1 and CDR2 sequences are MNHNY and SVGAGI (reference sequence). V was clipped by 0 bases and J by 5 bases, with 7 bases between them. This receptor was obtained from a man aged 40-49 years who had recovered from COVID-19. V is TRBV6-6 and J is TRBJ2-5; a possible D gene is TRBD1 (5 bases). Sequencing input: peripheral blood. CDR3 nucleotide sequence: TGTGCCAGCAGTTACTCGGGGCTGGAGACCCAGTACTTC. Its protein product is CASSYSGLETQYF.